These 6 T cell receptor beta chains came from one sample sequenced in a study of breast tumors, draining lymph nodes, adjacent tissues. Breast cancer patients provided tissue from their axillary draining lymph nodes. Each CDR3 protein is one row after TCRdb ran MiXCR on the multiplex PCR reads. The table has some 170,000 distinct CDR3 sequences, 25% to 40% seen once. Material for sequencing was axillary lymph node tissue. The receptors derive from a female donor with breast cancer. Some clones in this sample may be carry-over from other donors' samples.

With respect to this clonotype: One end of the junction is discordant with germline, which a read error may explain. The chain carries TRBV7-2 and TRBJ2-7; the D gene could be TRBD1 or TRBD2 (5 bases each). This CDR3 comprises 17 residues. Germline values: CDR1 SGHTA, CDR2 FQGNSA. CDR3 amino acids: CASSSSRTRDLSHEQYF. The CDR3, as DNA: TGTGCCAGCAGCTCTTCACGGACGAGGGACCTATCCCACGAGCAATACTTC.

The chain combines TRBV24-1 with TRBJ1-4, with 7 positions matching TRBD1. J lost 8 bases, V lost 2 bases, and 7 bases had no gene match. Per germline, CDR1 KGHDR and CDR2 SFDVKD. The CDR3 is made up of 15 amino acids. CDR3 amino acids: CATSDSQRGQEKLFF. DNA of the CDR3: TGTGCCACCAGTGATTCCCAACGGGGACAGGAAAAACTGTTTTTT.

This clonotype came up many times. The chain joins TRBV20-1 to TRBJ2-7, with 8 bases fitting TRBD2. Trimming at V came to 0 bases and at J to 5 bases, leaving 9 bases not matched to a gene. The CDR3 extends over 15 amino acids. CDR1 is DFQATT, CDR2 SNEGSKA, per germline (reference sequence). The CDR3 protein is CSARDPRLATNEQYF. The CDR3 DNA follows: TGCAGTGCTAGAGACCCCCGACTAGCGACCAACGAGCAGTACTTC.

Points on this clonotype: The limits of the CDR3 on the DNA are not certain, so only TCRdb's listed CDR3 is given. The V gene is TRBV7-2, the J gene TRBJ2-5; TRBD1, the table's D call, lacks a check against the DNA. The CDR3 length equals 22 residues, ends included. Germline V gene lookup returns CDR1 SGHTA and CDR2 FQGNSA. The CDR3 spells CASSPTRGTNEKLFFGSGTQYF.

This clonotype came up many times. V gene TRBV5-1 combines with J gene TRBJ2-5; 8 bases are a match to TRBD2. The CDR3 has 14 residues. The V gene's germline CDR1 is SGHRS and CDR2 YFSETQ. With 6 bases clipped from V and 3 bases from J, the junction kept 7 bases outside the gene matches. The CDR3 loop is CASTLGTREETQYF. The CDR3, as DNA: TGCGCCAGCACTCTCGGGACTAGAGAAGAGACCCAGTACTTC.

The sample holds many counts of this clonotype. The chain carries TRBV5-4 and TRBJ2-3, with D tentatively TRBD1 (6 bases). Trimming removed 6 bases at V and 2 bases at J, with 16 bases between. There are 15 residues in the CDR3. Germline values: CDR1 SGHNT, CDR2 YYREEE (reference sequence). Here the CDR3 DNA reads TGTGCCAGCACGAAGGGAACAGGGACCACAGATACGCAGTATTTT. Residues: CASTKGTGTTDTQYF. The variable domain in full, completed from reference TRBV5-4 and TRBJ2-3, reads ETGVTQSPTHLIKTRGQQVTLRCSSQSGHNTVSWYQQALGQGPQFIFQYYREEENGRGNFPPRFSGLQFPNYSSELNVNALELDDSALYLCASTKGTGTTDTQYFGPGTRLTVL.